This TCR beta chain was captured in a study of blood T cells in healthy people across ages. Combining a sample-barcoded 5' primer with a J-beta primer mix, a second PCR ran for roughly 7 to 12 cycles. TCRdb fed the 5' RACE reads into MiXCR, producing one record per CDR3 protein. The repertoire holds some 1.8 million distinct CDR3 sequences, with more than 35% as singletons. This CDR3 is built from 12 residues. Germline V gene data show CDR1 as SQVTM and CDR2 as ANQGSEA. V gave up 5 bases and J gave up 0 bases, with 4 bases separating them. The chain is built from TRBV29-1 and TRBJ1-4; no firm D call. The clonotype originates from a human donor in good health. Sequenced input: blood. The CDR3 region has the DNA TGCAGCGTTATGGCAACTAATGAAAAACTGTTTTTT. This gives the protein CSVMATNEKLFF.